This T cell receptor beta chain was identified in a study of T cells after yellow fever vaccination. Study-wide points: A limited proportion of clonotypes was detected within both the CD4 and CD8 compartments. In post-booster samples, most primary-vaccination clones reappeared (approximately 95% CD4, roughly 88% CD8). Contamination of FACS-sorted repertoires by abundant clonotypes from the bulk population could occur.

A 5'RACE template-switching step, the method used to make TCR cDNA, added a universal primer site and UMIs. A single record per CDR3 protein comes from TCRdb applying MiXCR to the 5' RACE reads. The sample contains about 350,000 distinct CDR3 sequences, about 4% of which appear only once. In the case of this clonotype: Its specificity is not known.

V was cut by 1 base and J by 4 bases, with 11 bases left in between. Germline V gives CDR1 SGHNT, CDR2 YYREEE (reference sequence). This CDR3 has 14 residues. The source was PBMCs, collected 5 days after the yellow fever booster vaccination. This chain connects TRBV5-4 to TRBJ1-1; D may be TRBD1 (6 bases). The receptor comes from a man younger than 30 who received the YFV17D yellow fever vaccine. CDR3 protein: CASSLRTDFTEAFF. CDR3 nucleotide sequence: TGTGCCAGCAGCTTGCGGACAGACTTCACTGAAGCTTTCTTT.